The entry that follows covers one TCR beta chain sequence. No antigen is known for it. Base qualities are missing; no much larger clone stands one base away. The CDR1 and CDR2 encoded by the germline V gene (reference sequence) are LNHDA and SQIVND. From its cysteine to its phenylalanine, the CDR3 spans 14 amino acids. Here the CDR3 DNA is all that survives: 42 bases in frame from base 1. The germline ends are 11 bases apart after V is trimmed by 3 bases and J by 2 bases. One collaborating source in Seattle enrolled patients while the patients were actively infected and followed the patients over time throughout the course of disease. Whole blood was collected in K2EDTA tubes by collaborating institutions according to the institutions' own protocols. For TCRbeta analysis, collaborator samples were shipped as frozen whole blood, as isolated PBMCs, or as DNA extracted from either sample type. TCRbeta CDR3 regions were amplified from genomic DNA by means of the immunoSEQ Assay, a bias-controlled multiplex PCR. The authors' pipeline ran thus. Within the assay, amplification of reference gene primers was used to estimate how many nucleated cells each sample contained. To quantify the absolute abundance of each unique TCRbeta CDR3 rearrangement, sequence reads were collapsed and filtered. For each sample, productive Simpson clonality was calculated as the square root of Simpson's diversity index across productive rearrangements. TCRdb mirrors the immuneACCESS table, restricted to in-frame sequences. Some clones are absent from its copies; in checked studies, under half trace to an unresolved V gene, and the reason for the others is unknown. V, J and clone size were drawn from that table, and D and trimming were deduced from the DNA. This sample gives about 350,000 clones in total; less than 90% of them show up just once. The top ten constitute roughly 7.1% of the sample.

These data come from a study of blood T cell repertoires in COVID-19 (TCRdb year 2020). General notes on the study: The collaborator samples originated in the United States, Italy and Spain and spanned the acute and convalescent phases of COVID-19. The material from the prospective study consisted of cDNA or gDNA derived from T cells, B-cell-depleted T cells, or PBMCs. A freely available public database, intended as a resource for researchers studying the immune response to SARS-CoV-2, is where the repertoires were released. Samples came from the ongoing ImmuneRACE study (first 160 participants) plus 1,254 subjects from 6 global collaborators. Subjects who had been exposed to COVID-19, were actively infected with it, or had recovered from it provided the deeply sampled blood TCRbeta repertoires that made up the dataset. Sample metadata almost always included a de-identified subject ID, COVID-19 status, age in years and sex. Where HLA class I and class II types were available, the types were taken from metadata supplied by the sample provider, not from assay-based typing. What the study reported, not specific to this receptor: How much clinical and demographic metadata was included differed by source and by participant, and the metadata was provided uncurated.

This receptor was obtained from a woman aged 60 to 75 with COVID-19, enrolled during active disease. The sequencing input was peripheral blood. The chain employs TRBV19 and TRBJ2-7, and the D gene may be TRBD1, 5 bases matching. The encoded CDR3 is CASSMPGLTYEQYF. The DNA reads as follows: TGTGCCAGTAGTATGCCAGGGTTAACCTACGAGCAGTACTTC. Where the CDR3 stops, the reference TRBV19 and TRBJ2-7 genes take over; the full variable domain is DGGITQSPKYLFRKEGQNVTLSCEQNLNHDAMYWYRQDPGQGLRLIYYSQIVNDFQKGDIAEGYSVSREKKESFPLTVTSAQKNPTAFYLCASSMPGLTYEQYFGPGTRLTVT.